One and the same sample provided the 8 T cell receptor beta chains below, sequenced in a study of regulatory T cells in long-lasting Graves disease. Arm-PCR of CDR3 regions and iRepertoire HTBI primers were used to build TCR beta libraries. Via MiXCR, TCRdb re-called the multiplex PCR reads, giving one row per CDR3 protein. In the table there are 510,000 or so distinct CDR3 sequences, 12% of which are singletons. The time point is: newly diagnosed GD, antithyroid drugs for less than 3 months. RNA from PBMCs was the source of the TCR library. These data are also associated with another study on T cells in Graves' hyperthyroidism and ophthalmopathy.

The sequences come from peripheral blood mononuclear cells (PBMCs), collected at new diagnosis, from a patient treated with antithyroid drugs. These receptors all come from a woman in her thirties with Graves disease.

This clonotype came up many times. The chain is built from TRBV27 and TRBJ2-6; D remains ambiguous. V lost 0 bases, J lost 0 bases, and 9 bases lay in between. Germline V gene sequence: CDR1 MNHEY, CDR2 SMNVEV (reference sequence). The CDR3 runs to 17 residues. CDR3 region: CASSLSRPSSGANVLTF. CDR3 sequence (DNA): TGTGCCAGCAGTTTATCCCGGCCCTCCTCTGGGGCCAACGTCCTGACTTTC. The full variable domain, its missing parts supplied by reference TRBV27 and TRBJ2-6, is EAQVTQNPRYLITVTGKKLTVTCSQNMNHEYMSWYRQDPGLGLRQIYYSMNVEVTDKGDVPEGYKVSRKEKRNFPLILESPSPNQTSLYFCASSLSRPSSGANVLTFGAGSRLTVL.

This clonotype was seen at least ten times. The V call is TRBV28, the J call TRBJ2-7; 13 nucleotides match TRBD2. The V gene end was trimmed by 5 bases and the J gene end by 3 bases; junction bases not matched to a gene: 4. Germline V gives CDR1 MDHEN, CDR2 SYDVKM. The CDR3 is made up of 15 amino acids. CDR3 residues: CASSPGTSGNYEQYF. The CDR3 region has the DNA TGTGCCAGCAGTCCAGGGACTAGCGGGAACTACGAGCAGTACTTC.

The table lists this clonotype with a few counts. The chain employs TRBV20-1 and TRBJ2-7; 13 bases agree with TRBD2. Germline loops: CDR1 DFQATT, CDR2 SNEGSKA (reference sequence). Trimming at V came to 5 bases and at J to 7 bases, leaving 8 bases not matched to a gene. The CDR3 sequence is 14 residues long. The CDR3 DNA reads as TGCAGTGCTTTGAAACTAGCGGGAGGGAGTGAGCAGTACTTC. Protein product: CSALKLAGGSEQYF.

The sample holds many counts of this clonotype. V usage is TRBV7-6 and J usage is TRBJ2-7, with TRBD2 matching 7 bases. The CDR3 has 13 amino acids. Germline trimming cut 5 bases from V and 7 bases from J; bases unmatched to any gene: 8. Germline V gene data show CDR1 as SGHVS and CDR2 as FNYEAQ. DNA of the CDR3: TGTGCCAGCAGCCAGGGACTATCGGGGGAGCAGTACTTC. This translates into CASSQGLSGEQYF. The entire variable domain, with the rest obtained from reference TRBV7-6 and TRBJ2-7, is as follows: GAGVSQSPRYKVTKRGQDVALRCDPISGHVSLYWYRQALGQGPEFLTYFNYEAQQDKSGLPNDRFSAERPEGSISTLTIQRTEQRDSAMYRCASSQGLSGEQYFGPGTRLTVT.

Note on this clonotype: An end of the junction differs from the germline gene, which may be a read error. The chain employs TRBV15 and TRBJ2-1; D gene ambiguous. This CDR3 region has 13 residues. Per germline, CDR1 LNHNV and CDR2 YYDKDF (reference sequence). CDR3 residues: CVTAESSYNEQFF. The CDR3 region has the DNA TGTGTCACCGCCGAGAGCTCCTACAATGAGCAGTTCTTC.

The CDR3 loop is CASSQPRGKGGGYTF. CDR3 in DNA: TGCGCCAGCAGCCAACCTCGGGGGAAAGGAGGTGGCTACACCTTC. This chain uses TRBV4-1 with TRBJ1-2; D possibly corresponds to TRBD1 (5 bases). The V gene lost 2 bases and the J gene lost 7 bases, with 17 bases spanning the gap. This CDR3 is built from 15 residues. Germline V gives CDR1 MGHRA, CDR2 YSYEKL.

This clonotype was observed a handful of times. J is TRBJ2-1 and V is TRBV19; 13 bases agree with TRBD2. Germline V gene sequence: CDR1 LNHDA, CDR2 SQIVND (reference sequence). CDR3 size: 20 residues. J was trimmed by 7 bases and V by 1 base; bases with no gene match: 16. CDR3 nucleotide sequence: TGTGCCAGTAGTATAGGGCCCCCCGGACTAGCGGGAGAGGGGGGGAATGAGCAGTTCTTC. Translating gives CASSIGPPGLAGEGGNEQFF. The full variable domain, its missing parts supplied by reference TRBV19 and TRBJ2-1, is DGGITQSPKYLFRKEGQNVTLSCEQNLNHDAMYWYRQDPGQGLRLIYYSQIVNDFQKGDIAEGYSVSREKKESFPLTVTSAQKNPTAFYLCASSIGPPGLAGEGGNEQFFGPGTRLTVL.

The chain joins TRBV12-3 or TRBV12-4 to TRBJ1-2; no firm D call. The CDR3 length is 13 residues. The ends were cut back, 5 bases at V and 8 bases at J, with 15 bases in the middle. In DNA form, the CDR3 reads TGTGCCAGCAGTCCAGGAGATGTACACGGCTACACCTTC. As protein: CASSPGDVHGYTF.